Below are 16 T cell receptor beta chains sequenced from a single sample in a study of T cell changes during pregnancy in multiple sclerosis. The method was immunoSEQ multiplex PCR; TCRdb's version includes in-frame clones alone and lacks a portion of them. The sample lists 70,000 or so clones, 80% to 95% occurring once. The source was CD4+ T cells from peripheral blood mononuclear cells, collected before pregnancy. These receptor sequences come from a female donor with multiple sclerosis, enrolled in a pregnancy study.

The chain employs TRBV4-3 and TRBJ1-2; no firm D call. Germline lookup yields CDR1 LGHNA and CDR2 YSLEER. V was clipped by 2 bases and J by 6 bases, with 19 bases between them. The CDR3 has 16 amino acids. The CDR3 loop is CASSQRNDASGDGYTF. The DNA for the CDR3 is TGCGCCAGCAGCCAACGCAACGACGCCTCCGGAGATGGCTACACCTTC.

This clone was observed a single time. CDR3 DNA: TGTGCCAGCAGTTCTAACCCGGGGACCTACGAGCAGTACTTC. Translation: CASSSNPGTYEQYF. The chain has TRBV6-1 and TRBJ2-7, with a possible D match to TRBD2 (5 bases). The CDR3 covers 14 residues. In germline, CDR1 is MNHNS, CDR2 SASEGT. Trimming removed 5 bases from V and 2 bases from J, with 13 bases in between.

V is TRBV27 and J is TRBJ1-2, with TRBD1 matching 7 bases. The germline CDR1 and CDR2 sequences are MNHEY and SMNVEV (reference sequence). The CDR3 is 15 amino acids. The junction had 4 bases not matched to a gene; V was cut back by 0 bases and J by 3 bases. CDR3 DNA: TGTGCCAGCAGTTTATCGTTAGGGGGCGACTATGGCTACACCTTC. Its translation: CASSLSLGGDYGYTF.

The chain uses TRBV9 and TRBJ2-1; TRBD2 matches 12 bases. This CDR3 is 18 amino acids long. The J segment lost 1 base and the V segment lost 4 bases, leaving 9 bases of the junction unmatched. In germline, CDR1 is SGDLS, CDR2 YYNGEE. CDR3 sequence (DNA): TGTGCCAGCAGCACACGAACCCTAGCGGGAGGGTCCTACAATGAGCAGTTCTTC. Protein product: CASSTRTLAGGSYNEQFF.

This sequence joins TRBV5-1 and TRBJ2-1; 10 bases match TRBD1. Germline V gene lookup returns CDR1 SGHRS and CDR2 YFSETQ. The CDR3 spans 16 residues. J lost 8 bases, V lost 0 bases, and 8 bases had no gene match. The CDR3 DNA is TGCGCCAGCAGCTTGGGTGACAGGGGGCTTGTCGATGAGCAGTTCTTC. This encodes CASSLGDRGLVDEQFF. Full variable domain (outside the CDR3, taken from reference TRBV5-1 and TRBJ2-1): KAGVTQTPRYLIKTRGQQVTLSCSPISGHRSVSWYQQTPGQGLQFLFEYFSETQRNKGNFPGRFSGRQFSNSRSEMNVSTLELGDSALYLCASSLGDRGLVDEQFFGPGTRLTVL.

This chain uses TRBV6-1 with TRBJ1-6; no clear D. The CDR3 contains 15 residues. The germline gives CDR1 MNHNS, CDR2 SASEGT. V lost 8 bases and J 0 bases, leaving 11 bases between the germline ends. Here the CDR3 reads CASLIRGSYNSPLHF. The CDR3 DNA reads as TGTGCCAGCCTCATCAGAGGCTCCTATAATTCACCCCTCCACTTT.

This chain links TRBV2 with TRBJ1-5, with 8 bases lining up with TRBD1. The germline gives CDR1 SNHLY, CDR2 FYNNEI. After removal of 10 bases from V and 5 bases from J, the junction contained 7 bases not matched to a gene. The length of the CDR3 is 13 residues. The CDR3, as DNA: TGTGCCACCGGGACAGGACGAGATCAGCCCCAGCATTTT. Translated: CATGTGRDQPQHF.

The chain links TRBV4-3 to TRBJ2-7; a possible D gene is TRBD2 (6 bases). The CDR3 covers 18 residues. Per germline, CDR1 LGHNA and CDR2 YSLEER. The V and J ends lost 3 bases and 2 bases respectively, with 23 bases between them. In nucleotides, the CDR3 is TGCGCCAGCAGCCAGGCATTACATGGGGAGGCAAGTCCCTACGAGCAGTACTTC. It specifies CASSQALHGEASPYEQYF.

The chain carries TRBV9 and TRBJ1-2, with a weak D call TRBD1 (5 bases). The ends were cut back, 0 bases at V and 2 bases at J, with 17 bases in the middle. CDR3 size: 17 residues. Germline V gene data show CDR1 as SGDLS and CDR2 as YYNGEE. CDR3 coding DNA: TGTGCCAGCAGCGTAGGGGGGGTGGGACTAGGGAACTATGGCTACACCTTC. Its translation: CASSVGGVGLGNYGYTF.

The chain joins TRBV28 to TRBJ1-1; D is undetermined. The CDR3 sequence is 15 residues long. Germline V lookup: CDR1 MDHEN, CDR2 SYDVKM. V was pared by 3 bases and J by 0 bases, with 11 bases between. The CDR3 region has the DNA TGTGCCAGCAGTTTCTTTAAATCTATGAACACTGAAGCTTTCTTT. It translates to CASSFFKSMNTEAFF.

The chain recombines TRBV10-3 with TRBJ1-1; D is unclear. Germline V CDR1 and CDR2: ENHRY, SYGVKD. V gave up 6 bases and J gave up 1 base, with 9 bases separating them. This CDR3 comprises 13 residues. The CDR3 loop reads CAISGEGNTEAFF. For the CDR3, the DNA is TGTGCCATCAGCGGGGAGGGGAACACTGAAGCTTTCTTT.

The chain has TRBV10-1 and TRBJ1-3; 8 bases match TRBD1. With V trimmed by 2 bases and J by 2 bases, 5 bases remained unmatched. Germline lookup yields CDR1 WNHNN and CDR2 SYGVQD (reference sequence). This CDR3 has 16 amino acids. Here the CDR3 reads CASSERSDRAGNTIYF. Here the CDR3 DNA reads TGCGCCAGCAGTGAGAGGTCGGACAGGGCTGGAAACACCATATATTTT.

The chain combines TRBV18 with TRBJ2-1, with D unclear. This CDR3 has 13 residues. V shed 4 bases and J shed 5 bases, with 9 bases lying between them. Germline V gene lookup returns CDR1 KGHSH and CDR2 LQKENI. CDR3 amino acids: CASSLARDNEQFF. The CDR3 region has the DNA TGTGCCAGCTCACTAGCCCGGGACAATGAGCAGTTCTTC.

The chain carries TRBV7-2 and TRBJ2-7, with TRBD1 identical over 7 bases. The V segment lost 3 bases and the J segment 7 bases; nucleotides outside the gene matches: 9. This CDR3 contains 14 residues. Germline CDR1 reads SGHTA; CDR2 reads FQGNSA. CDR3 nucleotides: TGTGCCAGCAGCTTCCCGGGACAGTTCATGGAGCAGTACTTC. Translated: CASSFPGQFMEQYF.

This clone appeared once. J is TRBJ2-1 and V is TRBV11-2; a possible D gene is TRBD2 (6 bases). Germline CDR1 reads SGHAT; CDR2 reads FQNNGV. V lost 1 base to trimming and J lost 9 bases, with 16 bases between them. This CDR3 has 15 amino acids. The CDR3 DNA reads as TGTGCCAGCAGCTTAGGACCCGGGACTGTACTTGAGCAGTTCTTC. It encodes CASSLGPGTVLEQFF.

The CDR3 sequence is CASSRQRTYEQYF. The CDR3 DNA is TGTGCCAGCTCGCGACAGCGAACCTACGAGCAGTACTTC. The rearrangement links TRBV18 to TRBJ2-7; a weak D match, TRBD1 (5 bases). V was shortened by 6 bases and J by 2 bases, with 11 bases between the two germline ends. This CDR3 has 13 residues. The V gene's germline CDR1 is KGHSH and CDR2 LQKENI.